The 25 T cell receptor beta chains reported below all come from one sample, sequenced in a study of blood T cell repertoires in COVID-19 (dated by TCRdb to between 2020 and 2021). The library came from the immunoSEQ multiplex PCR assay. The table was pulled from immuneACCESS by TCRdb, which kept in-frame rearrangements only. Such tables lose some clones; where checked, under half of the loss comes from unresolved V genes, and the rest has no known cause. The sample table lists about 160,000 clones, roughly nine tenths of them with a count of one. The top ten clonotypes cover 3.5% to 4.5% of the sample. The sequencing sample was made of peripheral blood. Receptors were obtained from a woman aged 70 to 79 with acute or convalescent COVID-19.

The chain is built from TRBV7-2 and TRBJ1-6, with 7 bases identical to TRBD1. The CDR3 spans 14 residues. Germline loops: CDR1 SGHTA, CDR2 FQGNSA. J gave up 9 bases and V 5 bases, and 7 bases lay outside the gene matches. The CDR3: CASSETGQSSPLHF. CDR3 DNA sequence: TGTGCCAGCAGCGAGACAGGGCAGAGTTCACCCCTCCACTTT.

The genes are TRBV28 and TRBJ2-1, with D perhaps TRBD2 (6 bases). Germline lookup yields CDR1 MDHEN and CDR2 SYDVKM. The CDR3 is made up of 14 amino acids. Trimming removed 7 bases at V and 5 bases at J, with 15 bases between. The chain's CDR3 is CASNSRDLNNEQFF. In DNA, the CDR3 is TGTGCCAGCAATTCCAGGGACTTAAACAATGAGCAGTTCTTC.

The count of this clone is one. The chain recombines TRBV5-1 with TRBJ2-5; 9 bases are shared with TRBD2. The CDR3 totals 15 residues. J was trimmed by 5 bases and V by 0 bases; bases with no gene match: 5. Germline CDR1 is SGHRS and CDR2 is YFSETQ. In nucleotides, the CDR3 is TGCGCCAGCAGCTTGGCAGCGGCGGGGGGGGAGACCCAGTACTTC. Its translation: CASSLAAAGGETQYF.

The J gene is TRBJ2-7, the V gene TRBV13; tentative D call: TRBD1 (5 bases). The CDR3 is 15 amino acids. CDR1 and CDR2 (germline): PRHDT, FYEKMQ (reference sequence). Trimming shortened V by 2 bases and J by 4 bases, and 15 bases separated the two germline ends. The CDR3 loop is CASSLWASQGYEQYF. Here the CDR3 DNA reads TGTGCCAGCAGCTTATGGGCATCCCAGGGATACGAGCAGTACTTC.

The count of this clone is one. This chain links TRBV7-8 with TRBJ1-1; possibly TRBD1 for D (6 bases). V was trimmed by 4 bases and J by 0 bases, leaving 15 bases between them. CDR1 and CDR2 (germline): SGHVS, FQNEAQ. CDR3 length: 16 amino acids. The CDR3 loop is CASSSIQGPVNTEAFF. CDR3 DNA: TGTGCCAGCAGCTCGATACAGGGACCCGTGAACACTGAAGCTTTCTTT.

The table lists this clone with a few counts. This rearrangement joins TRBV5-1 to TRBJ1-1, with D perhaps TRBD1 (5 bases). With 3 bases removed from V and 0 bases from J, the gap between germline ends came to 12 bases. The CDR3 length is 15 residues. Germline CDR1 is SGHRS and CDR2 is YFSETQ. The DNA for the CDR3 is TGCGCCAGCAGCTACGGGGGGGAGATGAACACTGAAGCTTTCTTT. This sequence encodes CASSYGGEMNTEAFF.

The rearrangement links TRBV6-2 or TRBV6-3 to TRBJ2-7; the match to TRBD2 covers 11 bases. V was clipped by 4 bases and J by 4 bases; unmatched bases: 9. The CDR3 runs 16 residues. Germline assignment: CDR1 MNHEY and CDR2 SVGEGT. CDR3 nucleotide sequence: TGTGCCAGCAGTTCTGCAGGGGTAGCGGGAGGGTACGAGCAGTACTTC. Translation: CASSSAGVAGGYEQYF.

V usage is TRBV6-5 and J usage is TRBJ2-1; no clear D. The CDR3 runs 14 residues. Germline V gene data show CDR1 as MNHEY and CDR2 as SVGAGI. V gave up 2 bases and J gave up 5 bases, with 10 bases separating them. The CDR3 here is CASSYQPTNNEQFF. In DNA, the CDR3 is TGTGCCAGCAGTTACCAACCCACTAACAATGAGCAGTTCTTC.

This sequence joins TRBV5-4 and TRBJ1-1, with 12 positions matching TRBD1. The CDR3 consists of 16 residues. J was trimmed by 7 bases and V by 2 bases; bases with no gene match: 9. The germline V gene has CDR1 SGHNT and CDR2 YYREEE (reference sequence). CDR3 bases: TGTGCCAGCAGCTTACCGGGACAGGGGGCGGTCGGTGAAGCTTTCTTT. This translates into CASSLPGQGAVGEAFF.

The rearrangement uses TRBV5-6 and TRBJ2-3; possible D gene TRBD1, 6 bases. The CDR3 runs 18 residues. Trimming removed 4 bases at V and 0 bases at J, with 21 bases between. Germline lookup yields CDR1 SGHDT and CDR2 YYEEEE. This CDR3 is CASSDRTSSFPSTDTQYF. The DNA for the CDR3 is TGTGCCAGCAGCGACAGGACCAGTTCATTTCCTAGCACAGATACGCAGTATTTT.

This clone was seen once. The genes are TRBV7-9 and TRBJ2-2; 8 positions agree with TRBD2. The junction had 10 bases not matched to a gene; V was cut back by 4 bases and J by 6 bases. In germline, CDR1 is SEHNR, CDR2 FQNEAQ (reference sequence). The CDR3 is made up of 16 amino acids. The CDR3 loop reads CASSSTGAGGAGELFF. The CDR3 nucleotides read TGTGCCAGCAGCTCCACCGGGGCGGGGGGTGCCGGGGAGCTGTTTTTT. The complete variable domain, with remaining parts taken from reference TRBV7-9 and TRBJ2-2, reads DTGVSQNPRHKITKRGQNVTFRCDPISEHNRLYWYRQTLGQGPEFLTYFQNEAQLEKSRLLSDRFSAERPKGSFSTLEIQRTEQGDSAMYLCASSSTGAGGAGELFFGEGSRLTVL.

This clone was counted a few times. The chain links TRBV2 to TRBJ1-2; 8 bases match TRBD1. The CDR3 has 16 residues. The V and J ends lost 6 bases and 2 bases, in that order; junction bases with no gene match: 11. Germline V gene sequence: CDR1 SNHLY, CDR2 FYNNEI. CDR3 in amino acids: CASSGQGPLMNYGYTF. Written as DNA, the CDR3 is TGTGCCAGCAGCGGACAGGGACCGTTAATGAACTATGGCTACACCTTC. Drawing the rest from reference TRBV2 and TRBJ1-2, the complete variable domain is EPEVTQTPSHQVTQMGQEVILRCVPISNHLYFYWYRQILGQKVEFLVSFYNNEISEKSEIFDDQFSVERPDGSNFTLKIRSTKLEDSAMYFCASSGQGPLMNYGYTFGSGTRLTVV.

The V gene is TRBV28, the J gene TRBJ1-3, with 7 bases lining up with TRBD1. This CDR3 contains 15 residues. Germline V gene lookup returns CDR1 MDHEN and CDR2 SYDVKM. V was clipped by 6 bases and J by 4 bases; unmatched bases: 9. The CDR3 sequence is CASRQGVHDGNTIYF. The CDR3 DNA reads as TGTGCCAGCAGGCAGGGGGTCCACGACGGAAACACCATATATTTT.

This chain uses TRBV7-2 with TRBJ1-5, with TRBD1 as a possible D gene (6 bases). This CDR3 comprises 16 residues. The germline V gene encodes CDR1 SGHTA and CDR2 FQGNSA. The V and J ends lost 5 bases and 1 base respectively, with 15 bases between them. CDR3 amino acids: CASSAGRGWSNQPQHF. CDR3 nucleotide sequence: TGTGCCAGCAGCGCGGGCAGGGGTTGGAGCAATCAGCCCCAGCATTTT.

This clone has only a few counts. The chain has TRBV5-1 and TRBJ1-1, with 9 bases aligning to TRBD1. CDR1 and CDR2 (germline): SGHRS, YFSETQ. V lost 2 bases, J lost 2 bases, and 7 bases stayed unmatched. This CDR3 has 16 residues. CDR3 sequence (DNA): TGCGCCAGCAGCTTACCCCGGGACAGGGAAAACACTGAAGCTTTCTTT. Encoded protein: CASSLPRDRENTEAFF.

This chain connects TRBV7-2 to TRBJ2-7; 9 bases are a match to TRBD1. With V trimmed by 0 bases and J by 3 bases, 0 bases remained unmatched. This CDR3 has 14 residues. Germline V gene sequence: CDR1 SGHTA, CDR2 FQGNSA. In DNA form, the CDR3 reads TGTGCCAGCAGCTTAGCGGGACAGGGCTACGAGCAGTACTTC. The encoded protein is CASSLAGQGYEQYF.

The chain carries TRBV10-2 and TRBJ1-4, with unresolved D. The CDR3 covers 15 residues. Germline CDR1 and CDR2: WSHSY and SAAADI. Deletions cut 3 bases from V and 5 bases from J, with 13 bases between. The CDR3 is CASSERRAENEKLFF. The DNA for the CDR3 is TGCGCCAGCAGTGAACGGAGGGCTGAGAATGAAAAACTGTTTTTT.

The gene calls are TRBV30 and TRBJ1-3, with TRBD1 matching 9 bases. The CDR3 runs 16 residues. V dropped 4 bases and J dropped 0; count of bases not matched to a gene: 7. The V gene's germline CDR1 is GTSNPN and CDR2 SVGIG (reference sequence). The CDR3 spells CAWKYGTGYSGNTIYF. DNA for the CDR3: TGTGCCTGGAAATACGGGACAGGGTACTCTGGAAACACCATATATTTT.

V gene TRBV6-5 combines with J gene TRBJ1-1; the D gene is possibly TRBD1 (5 bases). The CDR3 has 13 amino acids. V was cut by 6 bases and J by 1 base, with 9 bases left in between. The germline CDR1 and CDR2 sequences are MNHEY and SVGAGI. The CDR3 loop reads CASSNRTNTEAFF. The CDR3, as DNA: TGTGCCAGCAGCAACAGGACGAACACTGAAGCTTTCTTT.

The chain carries TRBV10-2 and TRBJ2-1; 7 bases agree with TRBD2. This CDR3 is built from 15 residues. Trimming at V came to 8 bases and at J to 12 bases, leaving 19 bases not matched to a gene. CDR1 is WSHSY, CDR2 SAAADI, per germline. The CDR3 region has the DNA TGCGCCAGCTTTGGGCCGGGGGGAACGACTCAGGGGCAGTTCTTC. Residues: CASFGPGGTTQGQFF.

The rearrangement links TRBV4-1 to TRBJ2-7; the match to TRBD2 covers 10 bases. Germline V gene data show CDR1 as MGHRA and CDR2 as YSYEKL. The V segment lost 0 bases and the J segment 4 bases; nucleotides outside the gene matches: 6. This CDR3 contains 16 residues. In nucleotides, the CDR3 is TGCGCCAGCAGCCAAGATCCCCTAGCGGGGGCGTACGAGCAGTACTTC. It yields the protein CASSQDPLAGAYEQYF.

The chain combines TRBV28 with TRBJ1-5, with 11 nucleotides matching TRBD1. Germline V gene sequence: CDR1 MDHEN, CDR2 SYDVKM. This CDR3 is built from 16 residues. The J segment lost 6 bases and the V segment lost 6 bases, leaving 10 bases of the junction unmatched. DNA of the CDR3: TGTGCCAGCAGCCAAGGAGGACAGGGGGCCGTTCAGCCCCAGCATTTT. This gives the protein CASSQGGQGAVQPQHF.

The gene calls are TRBV6-5 and TRBJ1-2, with D perhaps matching TRBD1 (6 bases). The CDR3 runs 14 residues. V was pared by 2 bases and J by 2 bases, with 9 bases between. Germline values: CDR1 MNHEY, CDR2 SVGAGI. CDR3 coding DNA: TGTGCCAGCAGTTACGACAGGCTGAACTATGGCTACACCTTC. Translating it yields CASSYDRLNYGYTF.

This chain joins TRBV5-1 and TRBJ2-5; 8 nucleotides agree with TRBD2. Germline lookup yields CDR1 SGHRS and CDR2 YFSETQ. The CDR3 extends over 15 amino acids. With V trimmed by 0 bases and J by 5 bases, 6 bases remained unmatched. CDR3: CASSLVGTSFETQYF. The CDR3 DNA is TGCGCCAGCAGCTTGGTTGGGACTAGTTTCGAGACCCAGTACTTC.

The chain joins TRBV7-2 to TRBJ2-1; weak D call: TRBD1 (6 bases). CDR3 length equals 14 residues. V gave up 5 bases and J gave up 1 base, with 9 bases separating them. CDR1 is SGHTA and CDR2 is FQGNSA in the germline V gene. As DNA, the CDR3 is TGTGCCAGCAGCCTACAGGGTTCCTACAATGAGCAGTTCTTC. Translating gives CASSLQGSYNEQFF.